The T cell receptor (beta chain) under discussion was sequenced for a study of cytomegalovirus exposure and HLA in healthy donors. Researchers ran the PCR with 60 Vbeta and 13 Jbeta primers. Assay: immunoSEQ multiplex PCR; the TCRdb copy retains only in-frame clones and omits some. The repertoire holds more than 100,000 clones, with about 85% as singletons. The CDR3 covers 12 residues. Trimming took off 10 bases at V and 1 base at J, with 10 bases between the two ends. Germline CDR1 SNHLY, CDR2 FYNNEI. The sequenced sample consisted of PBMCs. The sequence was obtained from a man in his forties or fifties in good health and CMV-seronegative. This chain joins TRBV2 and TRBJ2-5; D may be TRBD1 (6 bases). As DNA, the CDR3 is TGTGCCACAGGACAGTTCCAAGAGACCCAGTACTTC. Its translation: CATGQFQETQYF.